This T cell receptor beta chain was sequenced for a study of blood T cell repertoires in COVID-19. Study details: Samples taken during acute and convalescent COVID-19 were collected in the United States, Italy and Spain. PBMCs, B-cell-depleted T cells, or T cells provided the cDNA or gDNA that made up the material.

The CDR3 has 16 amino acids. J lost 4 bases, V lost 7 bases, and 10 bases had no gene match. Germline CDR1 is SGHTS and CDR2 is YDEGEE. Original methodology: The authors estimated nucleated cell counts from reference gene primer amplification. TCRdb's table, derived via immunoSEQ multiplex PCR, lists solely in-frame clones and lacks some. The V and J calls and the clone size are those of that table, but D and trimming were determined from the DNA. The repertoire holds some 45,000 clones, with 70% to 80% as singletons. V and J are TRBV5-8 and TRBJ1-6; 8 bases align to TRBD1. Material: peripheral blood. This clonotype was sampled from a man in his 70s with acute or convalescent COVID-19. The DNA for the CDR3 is TGTGCCAGCCTCCGGACAGGGAGATTGTATAATTCACCCCTCCACTTT. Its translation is CASLRTGRLYNSPLHF.